A selection of T cell receptor beta chains follows, all from one sample in a study of OX40 agonist ivuxolimab in advanced cancers. Produced via immunoSEQ multiplex PCR; TCRdb's table is partial and in-frame only. This table has tens of thousands of clones, under 95% appearing once. The input for sequencing was CD4+ or CD8+ T cells sorted from blood, taken in a trial of the OX40 agonist ivuxolimab. All receptors come from an adult with an advanced solid tumor such as melanoma, head and neck, liver or kidney cancer. CDR3s include the opening cysteine and the closing phenylalanine or tryptophan. The order of the fields is CDR3 length, V gene, clone size, J gene, D gene, CDR3 protein, CDR3 DNA. A D gene is named only where the DNA matches it firmly. A clone size is listed for some rows: how often the clone was seen (once, few, many), or a class if it is expanded.

CDR3 length: 14; V gene: TRBV4-1; clone size: -; J gene: TRBJ1-2; D gene: -; CDR3 protein: CASSQEGPNYGYTF; CDR3 DNA: TGCGCCAGCAGCCAAGAGGGGCCTAACTATGGCTACACCTTC
CDR3 length: 14; V gene: TRBV27; clone size: -; J gene: TRBJ2-7; D gene: TRBD1; CDR3 protein: CASSLGQGRYEQYF; CDR3 DNA: TGTGCCAGCAGTCTCGGACAGGGGAGGTACGAGCAGTACTTC
CDR3 length: 14; V gene: TRBV4-3; clone size: -; J gene: TRBJ2-5; D gene: -; CDR3 protein: CASSPRTVQETQYF; CDR3 DNA: TGCGCCAGCAGCCCCCGGACTGTACAAGAGACCCAGTACTTC
CDR3 length: 14; V gene: TRBV11-2; clone size: few; J gene: TRBJ2-7; D gene: TRBD1; CDR3 protein: CASSLGQGAYEQYF; CDR3 DNA: TGTGCCAGCAGCTTAGGGCAGGGGGCCTACGAGCAGTACTTC
CDR3 length: 15; V gene: TRBV5-5; clone size: -; J gene: TRBJ2-2; D gene: -; CDR3 protein: CASSFIDGYTGELFF; CDR3 DNA: TGTGCCAGCAGCTTTATCGACGGTTACACCGGGGAGCTGTTTTTT
CDR3 length: 15; V gene: TRBV11-2; clone size: -; J gene: TRBJ2-7; D gene: -; CDR3 protein: CASSSDWSLDYEQYF; CDR3 DNA: TGTGCCAGCAGCTCCGACTGGAGTCTCGACTACGAGCAGTACTTC
CDR3 length: 16; V gene: TRBV7-2; clone size: -; J gene: TRBJ2-5; D gene: -; CDR3 protein: CASSQGYGGRQETQYF; CDR3 DNA: TGTGCCAGCAGCCAGGGGTACGGGGGGCGGCAAGAGACCCAGTACTTC
CDR3 length: 16; V gene: TRBV7-9; clone size: once; J gene: TRBJ1-1; D gene: TRBD1; CDR3 protein: CASSSPPTGEQAEAFF; CDR3 DNA: TGTGCCAGCAGCTCCCCTCCGACAGGGGAGCAAGCTGAAGCTTTCTTT
CDR3 length: 17; V gene: TRBV7-8; clone size: -; J gene: TRBJ2-6; D gene: -; CDR3 protein: CASSLGGVYSGANVLTF; CDR3 DNA: TGTGCCAGCAGCTTAGGAGGAGTTTACTCTGGGGCCAACGTCCTGACTTTC
CDR3 length: 14; V gene: TRBV27; clone size: -; J gene: TRBJ2-7; D gene: -; CDR3 protein: CASRRDGTSYEQYF; CDR3 DNA: TGTGCCAGCAGGCGGGACGGAACTTCCTACGAGCAGTACTTC
CDR3 length: 16; V gene: TRBV15; clone size: -; J gene: TRBJ2-7; D gene: TRBD1; CDR3 protein: CATSRGSSGQGFEQYF; CDR3 DNA: TGTGCCACCAGCAGAGGTTCGAGCGGACAGGGATTCGAGCAGTACTTC
CDR3 length: 18; V gene: TRBV10-2; clone size: -; J gene: TRBJ2-2; D gene: -; CDR3 protein: CASSEKDRGGRSTGELFF; CDR3 DNA: TGCGCCAGCAGTGAGAAGGATAGGGGGGGGCGGAGTACCGGGGAGCTGTTTTTT
CDR3 length: 15; V gene: TRBV9; clone size: -; J gene: TRBJ1-2; D gene: -; CDR3 protein: CASSVGDTPNYGYTF; CDR3 DNA: TGTGCCAGCAGCGTAGGGGACACCCCTAACTATGGCTACACCTTC
CDR3 length: 16; V gene: TRBV19; clone size: -; J gene: TRBJ1-5; D gene: -; CDR3 protein: CASSIDLAGYNQPQHF; CDR3 DNA: TGTGCCAGTAGTATAGATCTAGCAGGTTACAATCAGCCCCAGCATTTT
CDR3 length: 15; V gene: TRBV6-1; clone size: -; J gene: TRBJ1-1; D gene: TRBD1; CDR3 protein: CASSEAAAGTAEAFF; CDR3 DNA: TGTGCCAGCAGTGAAGCGGCCGCGGGGACAGCTGAAGCTTTCTTT
CDR3 length: 13; V gene: TRBV6-6; clone size: -; J gene: TRBJ1-1; D gene: -; CDR3 protein: CASIDTLNTEAFF; CDR3 DNA: TGTGCCAGCATTGACACTTTGAACACTGAAGCTTTCTTT
CDR3 length: 12; V gene: TRBV6-6; clone size: -; J gene: TRBJ2-2; D gene: -; CDR3 protein: CASRGAGGELFF; CDR3 DNA: TGTGCCAGCAGGGGGGCCGGCGGGGAGCTGTTTTTT
CDR3 length: 15; V gene: TRBV5-4; clone size: -; J gene: TRBJ2-5; D gene: TRBD1; CDR3 protein: CASSLSGQLQETQYF; CDR3 DNA: TGTGCCAGCAGCCTGTCGGGACAGTTACAGGAGACCCAGTACTTC
CDR3 length: 13; V gene: TRBV6-5; clone size: -; J gene: TRBJ1-1; D gene: -; CDR3 protein: CASRISGNTEAFF; CDR3 DNA: TGTGCCAGCAGGATCAGTGGGAACACTGAAGCTTTCTTT
CDR3 length: 16; V gene: TRBV27; clone size: -; J gene: TRBJ1-6; D gene: TRBD1; CDR3 protein: CASSLSRGPLGPPLHF; CDR3 DNA: TGTGCCAGCAGTTTATCCAGGGGGCCCCTCGGTCCCCCCCTCCACTTT
CDR3 length: 14; V gene: TRBV4-2; clone size: -; J gene: TRBJ1-1; D gene: TRBD1; CDR3 protein: CASSQGQGNTEAFF; CDR3 DNA: TGTGCCAGCAGCCAAGGACAGGGGAACACTGAAGCTTTCTTT
CDR3 length: 16; V gene: TRBV7-2; clone size: -; J gene: TRBJ2-1; D gene: TRBD2; CDR3 protein: CASSLGSGLAGGEQFF; CDR3 DNA: TGTGCCAGCAGCTTAGGTAGCGGACTAGCGGGAGGTGAGCAGTTCTTC
CDR3 length: 12; V gene: TRBV29-1; clone size: -; J gene: TRBJ2-7; D gene: -; CDR3 protein: CSVYAGNYEQYF; CDR3 DNA: TGCAGCGTTTACGCAGGGAACTACGAGCAGTACTTC
CDR3 length: 14; V gene: TRBV6-5; clone size: -; J gene: TRBJ2-7; D gene: -; CDR3 protein: CASTMEEGTDEQYF; CDR3 DNA: TGTGCCAGCACCATGGAGGAGGGGACGGACGAGCAGTACTTC
CDR3 length: 14; V gene: TRBV7-6; clone size: -; J gene: TRBJ2-5; D gene: -; CDR3 protein: CASSLSSRQETQYF; CDR3 DNA: TGTGCCAGCAGCTTATCGTCTAGGCAAGAGACCCAGTACTTC
CDR3 length: 15; V gene: TRBV15; clone size: -; J gene: TRBJ2-3; D gene: TRBD2; CDR3 protein: CATSRGTSGTDTQYF; CDR3 DNA: TGTGCCACCAGCAGAGGGACTAGCGGGACAGATACGCAGTATTTT
CDR3 length: 15; V gene: TRBV9; clone size: -; J gene: TRBJ2-6; D gene: -; CDR3 protein: CASTGALTGANVLTF; CDR3 DNA: TGTGCCAGCACGGGGGCTCTTACTGGGGCCAACGTCCTGACTTTC
CDR3 length: 11; V gene: TRBV6-5; clone size: -; J gene: TRBJ1-1; D gene: -; CDR3 protein: CASRTQGAAFF; CDR3 DNA: TGTGCCAGCAGGACCCAGGGTGCCGCTTTCTTT
CDR3 length: 13; V gene: TRBV7-2; clone size: -; J gene: TRBJ2-1; D gene: -; CDR3 protein: CASSPGLSDEQFF; CDR3 DNA: TGTGCCAGCAGCCCCGGGCTGAGCGATGAGCAGTTCTTC
CDR3 length: 16; V gene: TRBV6-1; clone size: -; J gene: TRBJ1-2; D gene: TRBD1; CDR3 protein: CASSEALQGANYGYTF; CDR3 DNA: TGTGCCAGCAGTGAAGCGTTACAGGGGGCCAACTATGGCTACACCTTC
CDR3 length: 15; V gene: TRBV27; clone size: -; J gene: TRBJ1-1; D gene: -; CDR3 protein: CASSLLAGRNTEAFF; CDR3 DNA: TGTGCCAGCAGTTTATTGGCAGGGAGGAACACTGAAGCTTTCTTT
CDR3 length: 15; V gene: TRBV9; clone size: -; J gene: TRBJ2-7; D gene: TRBD2; CDR3 protein: CASSVAGTSLYEQYF; CDR3 DNA: TGTGCCAGCAGCGTCGCCGGGACTAGCCTGTACGAGCAGTACTTC
CDR3 length: 11; V gene: TRBV15; clone size: few; J gene: TRBJ2-2; D gene: TRBD1; CDR3 protein: CATRTGGELFF; CDR3 DNA: TGTGCCACCCGGACAGGCGGGGAGCTGTTTTTT
CDR3 length: 14; V gene: TRBV5-1; clone size: -; J gene: TRBJ2-7; D gene: TRBD1; CDR3 protein: CASSFLTGGYEQYF; CDR3 DNA: TGTGCCAGCAGCTTCTTGACAGGGGGATACGAGCAGTACTTC
CDR3 length: 16; V gene: TRBV4-3; clone size: -; J gene: TRBJ2-1; D gene: -; CDR3 protein: CASSQDDSVSYNEQFF; CDR3 DNA: TGCGCCAGCAGCCAAGACGATTCGGTTTCCTACAATGAGCAGTTCTTC
CDR3 length: 15; V gene: TRBV5-1; clone size: -; J gene: TRBJ2-7; D gene: -; CDR3 protein: CASSLAGTLNYEQYF; CDR3 DNA: TGCGCCAGCAGCTTGGCCGGGACGCTCAACTACGAGCAGTACTTC
CDR3 length: 15; V gene: TRBV4-1; clone size: -; J gene: TRBJ2-7; D gene: -; CDR3 protein: CASSQDFGGPYEQYF; CDR3 DNA: TGCGCCAGCAGCCAAGATTTTGGGGGACCCTACGAGCAGTACTTC
CDR3 length: 14; V gene: TRBV11-2; clone size: -; J gene: TRBJ2-1; D gene: -; CDR3 protein: CASSPQGSHNEQFF; CDR3 DNA: TGTGCCAGCAGCCCTCAGGGGAGCCACAATGAGCAGTTCTTC
CDR3 length: 12; V gene: TRBV6-4; clone size: -; J gene: TRBJ1-6; D gene: -; CDR3 protein: CASPTHNSPLHF; CDR3 DNA: TGTGCCAGCCCCACCCATAATTCACCCCTCCACTTT
CDR3 length: 13; V gene: TRBV5-1; clone size: once; J gene: TRBJ2-7; D gene: -; CDR3 protein: CASSTGEGYEQYF; CDR3 DNA: TGCGCCAGCAGCACCGGCGAAGGGTACGAGCAGTACTTC
CDR3 length: 16; V gene: TRBV27; clone size: -; J gene: TRBJ2-3; D gene: TRBD1; CDR3 protein: CASSAFGQGVIDTQYF; CDR3 DNA: TGTGCCAGCAGTGCTTTCGGACAGGGGGTTATAGATACGCAGTATTTT
CDR3 length: 12; V gene: TRBV27; clone size: -; J gene: TRBJ2-1; D gene: -; CDR3 protein: CASPPGVNEQFF; CDR3 DNA: TGTGCCAGCCCCCCAGGAGTGAATGAGCAGTTCTTC
CDR3 length: 15; V gene: TRBV11-2; clone size: -; J gene: TRBJ1-1; D gene: -; CDR3 protein: CASRGTGEGKPEAFF; CDR3 DNA: TGTGCCAGCAGGGGTACAGGCGAGGGAAAACCTGAAGCTTTCTTT
CDR3 length: 12; V gene: TRBV2; clone size: -; J gene: TRBJ2-3; D gene: -; CDR3 protein: CASSEGPDTQYF; CDR3 DNA: TGTGCCAGCAGTGAAGGGCCAGATACGCAGTATTTT
CDR3 length: 14; V gene: TRBV9; clone size: -; J gene: TRBJ1-2; D gene: -; CDR3 protein: CASSAQGSSEGYTF; CDR3 DNA: TGTGCCAGCAGCGCCCAGGGGAGTTCAGAAGGCTACACCTTC
CDR3 length: 16; V gene: TRBV5-1; clone size: -; J gene: TRBJ2-1; D gene: -; CDR3 protein: CASSSFGPLSYNEQFF; CDR3 DNA: TGCGCCAGCAGCTCGTTCGGCCCGCTCTCCTACAATGAGCAGTTCTTC
CDR3 length: 15; V gene: TRBV2; clone size: -; J gene: TRBJ1-2; D gene: -; CDR3 protein: CASSERAATNYGYTF; CDR3 DNA: TGTGCCAGCAGTGAACGGGCAGCCACTAACTATGGCTACACCTTC
CDR3 length: 11; V gene: TRBV2; clone size: few; J gene: TRBJ2-7; D gene: -; CDR3 protein: CASSGAYEQYF; CDR3 DNA: TGTGCCAGCAGTGGGGCCTACGAGCAGTACTTC